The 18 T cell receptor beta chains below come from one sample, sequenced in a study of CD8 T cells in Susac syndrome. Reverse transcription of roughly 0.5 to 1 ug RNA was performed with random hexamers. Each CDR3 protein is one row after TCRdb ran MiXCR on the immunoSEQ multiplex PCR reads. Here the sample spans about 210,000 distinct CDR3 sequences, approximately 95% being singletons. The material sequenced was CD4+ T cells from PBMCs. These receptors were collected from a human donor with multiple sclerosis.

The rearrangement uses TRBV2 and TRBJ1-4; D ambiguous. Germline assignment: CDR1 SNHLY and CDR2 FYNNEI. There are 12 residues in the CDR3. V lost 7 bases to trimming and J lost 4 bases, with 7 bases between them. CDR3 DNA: TGTGCCAGCATGACGGATAATGAAAAACTGTTTTTT. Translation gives CASMTDNEKLFF.

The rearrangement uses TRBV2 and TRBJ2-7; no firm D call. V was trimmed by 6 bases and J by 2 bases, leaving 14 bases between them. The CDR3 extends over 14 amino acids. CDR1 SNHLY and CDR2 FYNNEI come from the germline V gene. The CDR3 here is CASRVATRAYEQYF. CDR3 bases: TGTGCCAGCAGGGTCGCGACACGGGCCTACGAGCAGTACTTC.

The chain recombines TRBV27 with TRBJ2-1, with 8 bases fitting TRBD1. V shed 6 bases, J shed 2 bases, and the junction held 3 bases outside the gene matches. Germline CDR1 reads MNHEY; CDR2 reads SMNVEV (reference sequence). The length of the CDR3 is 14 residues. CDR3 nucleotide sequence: TGTGCCAGCAGCCGGACAGGGACCTACAATGAGCAGTTCTTC. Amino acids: CASSRTGTYNEQFF.

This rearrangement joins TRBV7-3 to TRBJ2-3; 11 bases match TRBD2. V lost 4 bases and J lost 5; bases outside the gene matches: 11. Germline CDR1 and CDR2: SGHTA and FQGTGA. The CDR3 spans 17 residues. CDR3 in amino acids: CASSSLPTSGAGDTQYF. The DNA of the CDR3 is TGTGCCAGCAGCTCCCTCCCGACTAGCGGGGCCGGAGATACGCAGTATTTT.

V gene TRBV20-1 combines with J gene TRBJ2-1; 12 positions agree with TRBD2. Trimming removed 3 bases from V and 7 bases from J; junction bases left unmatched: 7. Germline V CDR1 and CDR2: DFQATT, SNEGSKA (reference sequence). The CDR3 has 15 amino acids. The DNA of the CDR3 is TGCAGTGCTAGGGACATTGGGACTAGCGGGAATGAGCAGTTCTTC. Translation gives CSARDIGTSGNEQFF.

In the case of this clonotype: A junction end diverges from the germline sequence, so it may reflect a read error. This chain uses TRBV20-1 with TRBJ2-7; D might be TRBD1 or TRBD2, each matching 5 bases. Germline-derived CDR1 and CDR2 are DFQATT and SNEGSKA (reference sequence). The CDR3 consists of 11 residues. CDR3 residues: CSARVGEGEHF. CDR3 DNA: TGCAGTGCTAGAGTGGGGGAAGGGGAACACTTC.

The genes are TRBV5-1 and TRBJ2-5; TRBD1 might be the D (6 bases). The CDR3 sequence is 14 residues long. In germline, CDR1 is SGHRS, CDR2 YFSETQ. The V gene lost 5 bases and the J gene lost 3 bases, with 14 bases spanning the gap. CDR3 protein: CASRPGQTKETQYF. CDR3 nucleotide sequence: TGCGCCAGCAGGCCGGGACAAACAAAAGAGACCCAGTACTTC.

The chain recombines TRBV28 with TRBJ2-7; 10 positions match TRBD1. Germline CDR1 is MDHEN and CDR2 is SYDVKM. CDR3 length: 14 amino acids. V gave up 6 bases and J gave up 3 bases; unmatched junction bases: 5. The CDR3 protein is CASRPGQGNYEQYF. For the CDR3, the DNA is TGTGCCAGCAGGCCGGGACAGGGGAACTACGAGCAGTACTTC.

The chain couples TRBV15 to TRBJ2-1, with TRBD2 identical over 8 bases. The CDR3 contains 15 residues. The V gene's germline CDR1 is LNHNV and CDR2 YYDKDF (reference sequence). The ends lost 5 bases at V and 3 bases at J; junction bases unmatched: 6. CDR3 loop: CATSPGGRIYNEQFF. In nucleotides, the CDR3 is TGTGCCACCAGCCCGGGGGGGCGGATCTACAATGAGCAGTTCTTC.

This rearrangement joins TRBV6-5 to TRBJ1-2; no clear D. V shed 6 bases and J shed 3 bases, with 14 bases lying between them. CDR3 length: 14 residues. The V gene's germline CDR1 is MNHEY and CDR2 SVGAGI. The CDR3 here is CASSRRVDYYGYTF. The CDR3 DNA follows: TGTGCCAGCAGCCGAAGGGTCGATTACTATGGCTACACCTTC.

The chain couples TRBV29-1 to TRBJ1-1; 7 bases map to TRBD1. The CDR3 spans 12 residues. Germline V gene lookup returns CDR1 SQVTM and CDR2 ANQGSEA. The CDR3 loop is CSSTGRNTEAFF. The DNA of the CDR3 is TGCAGTTCGACAGGGAGGAACACTGAAGCTTTCTTT.

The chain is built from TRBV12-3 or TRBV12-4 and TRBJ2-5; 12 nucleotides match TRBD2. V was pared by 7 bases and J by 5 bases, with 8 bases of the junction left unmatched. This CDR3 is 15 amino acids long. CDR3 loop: CASTTTSGRTETQYF. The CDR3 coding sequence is TGTGCCAGCACTACGACTAGCGGGAGAACGGAGACCCAGTACTTC.

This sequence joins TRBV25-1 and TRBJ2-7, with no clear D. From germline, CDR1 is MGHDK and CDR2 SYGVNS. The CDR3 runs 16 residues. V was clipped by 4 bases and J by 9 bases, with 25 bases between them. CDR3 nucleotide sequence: TGTGCCAGCAGTGTCGTAGCTGCACCATCCGGCTTCCGGCAGTACTTC. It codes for CASSVVAAPSGFRQYF.

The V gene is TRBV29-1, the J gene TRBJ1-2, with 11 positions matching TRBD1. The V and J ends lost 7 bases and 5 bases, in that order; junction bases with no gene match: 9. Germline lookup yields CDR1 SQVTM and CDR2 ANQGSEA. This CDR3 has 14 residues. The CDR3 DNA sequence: TGCAGCGCCGGACAGGGGGCCGGGGGGTATGGCTACACCTTC. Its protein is CSAGQGAGGYGYTF.

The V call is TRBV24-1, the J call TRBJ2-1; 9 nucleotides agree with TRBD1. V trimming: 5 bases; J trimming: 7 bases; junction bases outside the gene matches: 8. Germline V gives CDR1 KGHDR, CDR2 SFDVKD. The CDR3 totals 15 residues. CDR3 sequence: CATSATGGIRNEQFF. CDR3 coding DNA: TGTGCCACCAGTGCTACAGGGGGCATAAGGAATGAGCAGTTCTTC.

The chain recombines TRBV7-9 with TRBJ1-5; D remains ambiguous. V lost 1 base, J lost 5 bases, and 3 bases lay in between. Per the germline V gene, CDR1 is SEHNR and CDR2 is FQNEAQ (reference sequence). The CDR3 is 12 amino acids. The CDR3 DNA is TGTGCCAGCAGCTTAGACCATCAGCCCCAGCATTTT. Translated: CASSLDHQPQHF.

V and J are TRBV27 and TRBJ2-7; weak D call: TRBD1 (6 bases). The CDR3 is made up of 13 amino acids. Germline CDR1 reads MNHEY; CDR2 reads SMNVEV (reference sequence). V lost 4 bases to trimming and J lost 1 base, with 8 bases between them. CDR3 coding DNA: TGTGCCAGCAGTTCCACAGGGTCCTACGAGCAGTACTTC. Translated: CASSSTGSYEQYF.

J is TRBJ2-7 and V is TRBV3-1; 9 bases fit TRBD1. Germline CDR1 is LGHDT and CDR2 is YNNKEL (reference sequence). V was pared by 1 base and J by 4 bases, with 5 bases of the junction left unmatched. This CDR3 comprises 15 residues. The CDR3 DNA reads TGTGCCAGCAGCCAAGCTCACAGGGGGCTATACGAGCAGTACTTC. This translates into CASSQAHRGLYEQYF.